The rows below give T cell receptor beta chains drawn from one sample of a study of T cell responses to AZD1222 COVID-19 vaccine. Repertoires were generated with immunoSEQ multiplex PCR, while TCRdb's copy carries only in-frame clones and drops some. The sample contains about 110,000 clones, roughly 85% of which appear only once. The starting material was peripheral blood, obtained on day 0 of AZD1222 vaccination. All receptors come from an adult in good health. Each CDR3 is given with its conserved first and last residue. Size is omitted from some rows. Given values are once, few, many or a class for expanded clones.

clone_size: NA
v_call: TRBV5-1
j_call: TRBJ2-3
cdr3_aa: CASSLTMTDTQYF

clone_size: NA
v_call: TRBV6-5
j_call: TRBJ2-3
cdr3_aa: CASTSGGDTQYF

clone_size: once
v_call: TRBV5-1
j_call: TRBJ2-7
cdr3_aa: CASSSGTGWVDEQYF

clone_size: NA
v_call: TRBV24-1
j_call: TRBJ1-2
cdr3_aa: CATIGSGGYPNYGYTF

clone_size: NA
v_call: TRBV28
j_call: TRBJ1-3
cdr3_aa: CASSLRGNTIYF

clone_size: NA
v_call: TRBV7-9
j_call: TRBJ1-4
cdr3_aa: CASSPLLGSGSHF

clone_size: NA
v_call: TRBV19
j_call: TRBJ1-2
cdr3_aa: CASSILDRGQGYTF

clone_size: NA
v_call: TRBV11-2
j_call: TRBJ2-2
cdr3_aa: CASSHGTSLYTGELFF

clone_size: NA
v_call: TRBV6-4
j_call: TRBJ2-1
cdr3_aa: CASSDRPGDPLNEQFF

clone_size: NA
v_call: TRBV19
j_call: TRBJ1-4
cdr3_aa: CASSAGQSNEKLFF